These 31 T cell receptor beta chains came from one sample sequenced in a study of shared clonotypes between healthy human individuals. Profiling relied on immunoSEQ multiplex PCR, and the TCRdb table lists in-frame clones only, not all of them. The data contain approximately 1.1 million clones, roughly 74% of them singletons. Sequenced input: memory CD4+ T cells from PBMCs. Subset noted: CD45RA-negative fraction. These receptors all stem from a man aged 18-30 years in good health. Some clones in this sample may be carry-over from other donors' samples.

This clone was counted ten times or more. The chain links TRBV7-3 to TRBJ2-6; 10 nucleotides align to TRBD1. The CDR3 totals 18 residues. J gave up 2 bases and V 2 bases, and 6 bases lay outside the gene matches. The germline V gene has CDR1 SGHTA and CDR2 FQGTGA. This chain's CDR3 is CASSLGGQGMAGANVLTF. The CDR3 nucleotides are TGTGCCAGCAGCTTAGGGGGACAGGGGATGGCTGGGGCCAACGTCCTGACTTTC.

The V and J genes are TRBV6-5 and TRBJ1-2; D may be TRBD1 (6 bases). The CDR3 runs 15 residues. The ends were cut back, 7 bases at V and 3 bases at J, with 18 bases in the middle. The V gene's germline CDR1 is MNHEY and CDR2 SVGAGI. CDR3 in amino acids: CASTLVGGHDYGYTF. The CDR3 DNA reads as TGTGCCAGCACCCTAGTGGGGGGGCATGACTATGGCTACACCTTC.

The chain links TRBV21-1 to TRBJ1-4. TRBV21-1 has pseudogene status. The CDR3 contains 15 residues. CDR3 residues: CASSARGEEGEKLFF. The CDR3 DNA sequence: TGTGCCAGCAGCGCCCGGGGGGAGGAAGGGGAAAAACTGTTTTTT.

There are a few counts of this clone. Other DNA sequences in this specimen translate into the identical CDR3. The chain links TRBV30 to TRBJ2-5, with a tentative D call TRBD1 (5 bases). From germline, CDR1 is GTSNPN and CDR2 SVGIG (reference sequence). The CDR3 extends over 12 amino acids. V lost 5 bases and J 5 bases, leaving 12 bases between the germline ends. Written as DNA, the CDR3 is TGTGCCTGGGAGCAGGGTGGGGAGACCCAGTACTTC. It yields the protein CAWEQGGETQYF. The full variable domain, rest sourced from reference TRBV30 and TRBJ2-5, is SQTIHQWPATLVQPVGSPLSLECTVEGTSNPNLYWYRQAAGRGLQLLFYSVGIGQISSEVPQNLSASRPQDRQFILSSKKLLLSDSGFYLCAWEQGGETQYFGPGTRLLVL.

The rearrangement joins TRBV18 to TRBJ2-7; D uncertain. Germline CDR1 reads KGHSH; CDR2 reads LQKENI. This CDR3 contains 14 residues. Trimming took off 6 bases at V and 0 bases at J, with 12 bases between the two ends. The DNA of the CDR3 is TGTGCCAGCTCCAGTTGGCCCACCTCCTACGAGCAGTACTTC. The encoded protein is CASSSWPTSYEQYF.

This clone occurred once. The chain links TRBV28 to TRBJ1-2, with TRBD1 as a possible D gene (5 bases). The CDR3 sequence is 17 residues long. The V end was cut by 2 bases, the J end by 0 bases, with 16 bases between. CDR1 is MDHEN, CDR2 SYDVKM, per germline. The CDR3 DNA sequence: TGTGCCAGCAGTTTAGGGGGTATGGCCGGAGCTAACTATGGCTACACCTTC. Its protein is CASSLGGMAGANYGYTF.

V usage is TRBV6-1 and J usage is TRBJ1-1, with D perhaps TRBD1 (5 bases). The ends were cut back, 5 bases at V and 4 bases at J, with 17 bases in the middle. From germline, CDR1 is MNHNS and CDR2 SASEGT. The CDR3 consists of 15 residues. CDR3 bases: TGTGCCAGCAGTAAGGACCCAACGGGGGGCACTGAAGCTTTCTTT. Amino acid sequence: CASSKDPTGGTEAFF.

The chain joins TRBV28 to TRBJ2-2; unclear D gene. The CDR3 extends over 13 amino acids. Per germline, CDR1 MDHEN and CDR2 SYDVKM. V was cut by 7 bases and J by 4 bases, with 10 bases left in between. The CDR3 is CASTLGFTGELFF. The CDR3 DNA reads as TGTGCCAGCACCCTTGGGTTCACCGGGGAGCTGTTTTTT.

The gene calls are TRBV7-9 and TRBJ2-3; weak D call: TRBD1 (6 bases). The V end lost 5 bases, the J end lost 2 bases, and 17 bases lay between the germline ends. The CDR3 consists of 16 residues. Germline V gene sequence: CDR1 SEHNR, CDR2 FQNEAQ (reference sequence). The CDR3 is CASSVQRGFNTDTQYF. For the CDR3, the DNA is TGTGCCAGCAGCGTACAGAGGGGGTTTAACACAGATACGCAGTATTTT. Full variable domain (missing parts from reference TRBV7-9 and TRBJ2-3): DTGVSQNPRHKITKRGQNVTFRCDPISEHNRLYWYRQTLGQGPEFLTYFQNEAQLEKSRLLSDRFSAERPKGSFSTLEIQRTEQGDSAMYLCASSVQRGFNTDTQYFGPGTRLTVL.

The chain carries TRBV2 and TRBJ2-5, with D uncertain. Deletions cut 4 bases from V and 1 base from J, with 7 bases between. The CDR3 loop spans 13 amino acids. CDR1 and CDR2 from the germline V gene are SNHLY and FYNNEI. Here the CDR3 DNA reads TGTGCCAGCAGTGCCCGCAGCCAAGAGACCCAGTACTTC. Translation: CASSARSQETQYF.

J is TRBJ2-4 and V is TRBV15, with 12 positions matching TRBD1. J gave up 13 bases and V 1 base, and 11 bases lay outside the gene matches. The CDR3 spans 16 residues. Germline lookup yields CDR1 LNHNV and CDR2 YYDKDF (reference sequence). The CDR3 is CATSRVSPGTGGLQYF. CDR3 DNA: TGTGCCACCAGCAGAGTATCTCCGGGGACAGGGGGCCTGCAGTACTTC.

On this clone: The same CDR3 arises from other DNA sequences in this sample as well. This rearrangement joins TRBV7-3 to TRBJ1-1, with D unclear. CDR3 size: 13 residues. Germline-derived CDR1 and CDR2 are SGHTA and FQGTGA. V lost 0 bases and J lost 1, with 3 bases in between. CDR3 DNA: TGTGCCAGCAGCTTAACGAGGAACACTGAAGCTTTCTTT. Protein sequence: CASSLTRNTEAFF.

The chain joins TRBV5-6 to TRBJ2-2; D tentatively reads TRBD1 or TRBD2 (5 bases each). Germline CDR1 reads SGHDT; CDR2 reads YYEEEE. The ends were cut back, 4 bases at V and 6 bases at J, with 13 bases in the middle. The CDR3 runs 14 residues. CDR3 sequence (DNA): TGTGCCAGCAGCGAAGGATTGGGGGCCGGGGAGCTGTTTTTT. Protein sequence: CASSEGLGAGELFF. Full variable domain (missing parts from reference TRBV5-6 and TRBJ2-2): DAGVTQSPTHLIKTRGQQVTLRCSPKSGHDTVSWYQQALGQGPQFIFQYYEEEERQRGNFPDRFSGHQFPNYSSELNVNALLLGDSALYLCASSEGLGAGELFFGEGSRLTVL.

This clone was observed a handful of times. This CDR3 is also generated by other DNA sequences in the sample. Here the CDR3 DNA reads TGCGCCAGCAGCTTGGACAGGGTAACGGCCCAGTACTTC. Encoded protein: CASSLDRVTAQYF. J is TRBJ2-5 and V is TRBV5-1; the D gene is possibly TRBD1 (6 bases). The CDR3 totals 13 residues. V was shortened by 0 bases and J by 9 bases, with 12 bases between the two germline ends. Germline CDR1 reads SGHRS; CDR2 reads YFSETQ. The complete variable domain, with remaining parts taken from reference TRBV5-1 and TRBJ2-5, reads KAGVTQTPRYLIKTRGQQVTLSCSPISGHRSVSWYQQTPGQGLQFLFEYFSETQRNKGNFPGRFSGRQFSNSRSEMNVSTLELGDSALYLCASSLDRVTAQYFGPGTRLLVL.

CDR3 in DNA: TGTGCCAGCAGCGCGCGGGACAGGGGGCTACGGGACTCCTACAATGAGCAGTTCTTC. Protein product: CASSARDRGLRDSYNEQFF. The chain has TRBV7-9 and TRBJ2-1, with 12 bases matching TRBD1. This CDR3 is 19 amino acids long. The V gene's germline CDR1 is SEHNR and CDR2 FQNEAQ (reference sequence). The ends lost 5 bases at V and 0 bases at J; junction bases unmatched: 11.

The chain recombines TRBV5-1 with TRBJ2-1, with 11 bases fitting TRBD1. Germline V lookup: CDR1 SGHRS, CDR2 YFSETQ. The CDR3 is made up of 16 amino acids. The V gene end was trimmed by 4 bases and the J gene end by 9 bases; junction bases not matched to a gene: 12. The DNA for the CDR3 is TGCGCCAGCAGCACGGACAGGGGGCGCGGAGTAGGTGAGCAGTTCTTC. This encodes CASSTDRGRGVGEQFF.

The CDR3 coding sequence is TGTGCCAGCAGGCGAGGACTAGAGGTCGGTGAGCAGTTCTTC. As protein: CASRRGLEVGEQFF. The chain combines TRBV9 with TRBJ2-1; 7 nucleotides match TRBD2. Germline lookup yields CDR1 SGDLS and CDR2 YYNGEE. Trimming removed 5 bases from V and 9 bases from J; junction bases left unmatched: 11. The CDR3 consists of 14 residues. Using reference TRBV9 and TRBJ2-1 for the parts outside the CDR3, the full variable domain is DSGVTQTPKHLITATGQRVTLRCSPRSGDLSVYWYQQSLDQGLQFLIQYYNGEERAKGNILERFSAQQFPDLHSELNLSSLELGDSALYFCASRRGLEVGEQFFGPGTRLTVL.

The chain couples TRBV5-1 to TRBJ2-7; a weak D match, TRBD2 (6 bases). V shed 3 bases and J shed 3 bases, with 13 bases lying between them. The germline gives CDR1 SGHRS, CDR2 YFSETQ. The CDR3 sequence is 14 residues long. DNA of the CDR3: TGCGCCAGCAGCTGGAGGGGTGAGGGCTACGAGCAGTACTTC. Amino acid sequence: CASSWRGEGYEQYF.

The chain couples TRBV28 to TRBJ1-4; maybe TRBD1 (5 bases). The germline V gene has CDR1 MDHEN and CDR2 SYDVKM. The CDR3 covers 13 residues. Trimming took 9 bases from V and 10 from J, leaving 18 bases between them. The CDR3 reads CASAGTPLLKLFF. DNA of the CDR3: TGTGCCAGTGCCGGGACCCCGCTACTAAAACTGTTTTTT.

The chain is built from TRBV5-5 and TRBJ1-2; the D gene is possibly TRBD1 (5 bases). The CDR3 consists of 16 residues. The germline V gene has CDR1 SGHKS and CDR2 YYEKEE (reference sequence). V was cut by 4 bases and J by 7 bases, with 23 bases left in between. Written as DNA, the CDR3 is TGTGCCAGCAGCCCAAGCTGGGACGGGAAAAAATTTGGCTACACCTTC. This encodes CASSPSWDGKKFGYTF.

The CDR3 DNA sequence: TGTGCCAGCCGGGGGCTAAGTCCCAATCAGCCCCAGCATTTT. Translation: CASRGLSPNQPQHF. This sequence joins TRBV6-5 and TRBJ1-5; possible D gene TRBD1, 6 bases. Germline values: CDR1 MNHEY, CDR2 SVGAGI. CDR3 size: 14 residues. Trimming stripped 8 bases from V and 3 bases from J, with 14 bases between.

The chain couples TRBV30 to TRBJ1-2; 7 bases match TRBD1. Germline lookup yields CDR1 GTSNPN and CDR2 SVGIG (reference sequence). The ends lost 2 bases at V and 4 bases at J; junction bases unmatched: 1. CDR3 size: 12 residues. CDR3 residues: CAWSRQGYGYTF. The CDR3, as DNA: TGTGCCTGGAGTCGACAGGGCTATGGCTACACCTTC. Using reference TRBV30 and TRBJ1-2 for the parts outside the CDR3, the full variable domain is SQTIHQWPATLVQPVGSPLSLECTVEGTSNPNLYWYRQAAGRGLQLLFYSVGIGQISSEVPQNLSASRPQDRQFILSSKKLLLSDSGFYLCAWSRQGYGYTFGSGTRLTVV.

The chain links TRBV5-4 to TRBJ1-1; D uncertain. Trimming pared 4 bases from V and 5 bases from J, leaving 15 bases between. The germline CDR1 and CDR2 sequences are SGHNT and YYREEE (reference sequence). This CDR3 contains 14 residues. The CDR3 sequence: CASSALPPATEAFF. The CDR3 nucleotides are TGTGCCAGCAGCGCCCTCCCGCCGGCGACTGAAGCTTTCTTT. The full variable domain, its missing parts supplied by reference TRBV5-4 and TRBJ1-1, is ETGVTQSPTHLIKTRGQQVTLRCSSQSGHNTVSWYQQALGQGPQFIFQYYREEENGRGNFPPRFSGLQFPNYSSELNVNALELDDSALYLCASSALPPATEAFFGQGTRLTVV.

This rearrangement joins TRBV11-3 to TRBJ2-1; 9 bases align to TRBD2. CDR3 length: 15 residues. J lost 9 bases, V lost 1 base, and 7 bases had no gene match. Per the germline V gene, CDR1 is SGHNT and CDR2 is YENEEA. CDR3: CASSLGGLAKAEQFF. The CDR3 DNA sequence: TGTGCCAGCAGCTTAGGTGGACTAGCGAAGGCTGAGCAGTTCTTC. Full variable domain (remainder filled in from reference TRBV11-3 and TRBJ2-1): EAGVVQSPRYKIIEKKQPVAFWCNPISGHNTLYWYLQNLGQGPELLIRYENEEAVDDSQLPKDRFSAERLKGVDSTLKIQPAELGDSAVYLCASSLGGLAKAEQFFGPGTRLTVL.

This sequence joins TRBV11-2 and TRBJ2-1; the D is unclear. The CDR3 loop spans 13 amino acids. The V end lost 2 bases, the J end lost 4 bases, and 6 bases lay between the germline ends. Germline CDR1 and CDR2: SGHAT and FQNNGV. The CDR3 DNA follows: TGTGCCAGCAGCTTAACCAGATACAATGAGCAGTTCTTC. Translation: CASSLTRYNEQFF.

This clone was seen a handful of times. CDR3 protein: CASSSSHQNNEQFF. CDR3 nucleotides: TGTGCCAGCAGCTCCTCACACCAGAACAATGAGCAGTTCTTC. The chain recombines TRBV7-6 with TRBJ2-1, with unresolved D. This CDR3 comprises 14 residues. V gave up 4 bases and J gave up 5 bases, with 12 bases separating them. Per the germline V gene, CDR1 is SGHVS and CDR2 is FNYEAQ. Drawing the rest from reference TRBV7-6 and TRBJ2-1, the complete variable domain is GAGVSQSPRYKVTKRGQDVALRCDPISGHVSLYWYRQALGQGPEFLTYFNYEAQQDKSGLPNDRFSAERPEGSISTLTIQRTEQRDSAMYRCASSSSHQNNEQFFGPGTRLTVL.

The chain employs TRBV11-1 and TRBJ2-7, with a possible D match to TRBD2 (6 bases). The germline gives CDR1 SGHAT, CDR2 FQDESV (reference sequence). V shed 0 bases and J shed 4 bases, with 7 bases lying between them. The CDR3 length is 13 residues. The CDR3 reads CASSLAGLYEQYF. The CDR3 DNA reads TGTGCCAGCAGCTTAGCGGGACTGTACGAGCAGTACTTC.

J is TRBJ1-2 and V is TRBV9, with D maybe TRBD1 (6 bases). V lost 2 bases and J 7 bases, leaving 15 bases between the germline ends. Germline-derived CDR1 and CDR2 are SGDLS and YYNGEE. The CDR3 is 14 amino acids. CDR3 DNA sequence: TGTGCCAGCAGCGTGGGGTCCGGGACACCTGGCTACACCTTC. Its protein product is CASSVGSGTPGYTF.

This rearrangement joins TRBV6-6 to TRBJ2-7; weak D call: TRBD1 (6 bases). The germline V gene encodes CDR1 MNHNY and CDR2 SVGAGI (reference sequence). Trimming stripped 5 bases from V and 4 bases from J, with 15 bases between. The CDR3 has 14 residues. DNA of the CDR3: TGTGCCAGCAGTGCCGCCAGGGGAGTATACGAGCAGTACTTC. It codes for CASSAARGVYEQYF.

V is TRBV25-1 and J is TRBJ2-2; a possible D gene is TRBD1 (6 bases). The V gene's germline CDR1 is MGHDK and CDR2 SYGVNS. V was trimmed by 4 bases and J by 6 bases, leaving 18 bases between them. CDR3 length equals 16 residues. The chain's CDR3 is CASSAGVGWGPGELFF. For the CDR3, the DNA is TGTGCCAGCAGTGCAGGGGTCGGGTGGGGCCCCGGGGAGCTGTTTTTT.

Regarding this clone: A read error is possible here, since a much larger clone lies one base away. The sample holds other DNA sequences that translate to the same CDR3. The chain has TRBV18 and TRBJ2-3; the D gene is possibly TRBD2 (6 bases). The CDR3 length is 12 residues. V was pared by 0 bases and J by 8 bases, with 6 bases between. CDR1 is KGHSH, CDR2 LQKENI, per germline. CDR3 nucleotides: TGTGCCAGCTCACCACCGGGGGGTACGCAGTATTTT. Its protein is CASSPPGGTQYF.